Described below is a single T cell receptor beta chain sequence and its context. Antigen: not known. This specimen comes from a study of T cell responses to AZD1222 COVID-19 vaccine. Study details: Analysis merged second doses at about 4 or about 12 weeks.

The V gene lost 0 bases and the J gene lost 4 bases, with 13 bases spanning the gap. CDR3 length equals 16 residues. CDR1 is LNHNV and CDR2 is YYDKDF in the germline V gene (reference sequence). Study results and caveats: Sampled repertoires all dated from after the peak T cell response. Baseline seropositivity occurred in only 5 or 6 AZD1222 recipients. Mostly white British, mostly female donors; authors suggested clonal diversity may be underestimated.

TCRdb's table, derived via immunoSEQ multiplex PCR, lists solely in-frame clones and lacks some. The sample holds 150,000 or so clones; about 91% are singletons and the top ten take about 14%. This chain joins TRBV15 and TRBJ1-5, with TRBD1 as a possible D gene (6 bases). This receptor was obtained from an adult in good health. The source material was peripheral blood, sampled on day 0 of AZD1222 vaccination. CDR3 nucleotide sequence: TGTGCCACCAGCAGAGATTCGGACAGACCTAATCAGCCCCAGCATTTT. This gives the protein CATSRDSDRPNQPQHF.